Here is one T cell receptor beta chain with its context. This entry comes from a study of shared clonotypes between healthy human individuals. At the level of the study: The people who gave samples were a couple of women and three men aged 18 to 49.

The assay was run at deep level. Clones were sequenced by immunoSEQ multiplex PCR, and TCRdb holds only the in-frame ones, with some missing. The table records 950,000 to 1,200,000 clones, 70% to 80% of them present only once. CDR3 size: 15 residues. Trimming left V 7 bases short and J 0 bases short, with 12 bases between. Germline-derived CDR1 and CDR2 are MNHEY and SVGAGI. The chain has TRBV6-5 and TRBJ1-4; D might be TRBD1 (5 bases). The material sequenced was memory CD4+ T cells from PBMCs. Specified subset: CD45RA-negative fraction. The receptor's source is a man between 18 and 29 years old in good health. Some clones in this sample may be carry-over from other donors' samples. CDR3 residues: CASTLETATNEKLFF. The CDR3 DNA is TGTGCCAGCACGCTGGAGACAGCAACTAATGAAAAACTGTTTTTT.